Below are 28 T cell receptor beta chains sequenced from a single sample in a study of monozygotic twins with inflammatory bowel disease. TCRdb derives one entry per CDR3 protein from the 5' RACE reads, leaving out DNA. The ten most abundant clones cover around an eighth of a sample with about 110,000 distinct CDR3 sequences. The specimen was blood. The receptors shown here come from a human donor with ulcerative colitis or Crohn's disease, or a healthy co-twin of an affected twin (not recorded which).

V and J are TRBV28 and TRBJ2-3; lacking DNA, the TRBD1 call made by TCRdb goes unchecked. The CDR3 covers 13 residues. Germline CDR1 reads MDHEN; CDR2 reads SYDVKM. CDR3 amino acids: CASRSGQGDTQYF.

The chain has TRBV15 and TRBJ2-2; TCRdb outputs TRBD1, but without DNA this stays unchecked. The germline V gene has CDR1 LNHNV and CDR2 YYDKDF (reference sequence). This CDR3 is 16 amino acids long. The CDR3 reads CATSSDRGLDTGELFF.

The chain carries TRBV4-3 and TRBJ2-1; the D call from TCRdb, TRBD2, cannot be confirmed without DNA. This CDR3 contains 13 residues. Per the germline V gene, CDR1 is LGHNA and CDR2 is YSLEER. The CDR3 protein is CASSPGRVDEQFF.

V gene TRBV5-1 combines with J gene TRBJ1-1. This CDR3 is built from 16 residues. CDR1 is SGHRS and CDR2 is YFSETQ in the germline V gene. The CDR3 here is CASSWGPQVGNTEAFF.

The CDR3 here is CASSPMSGDYNEQFF. The chain combines TRBV18 with TRBJ2-1; the TRBD1 assignment by TCRdb is unverifiable without DNA. Germline V CDR1 and CDR2: KGHSH, LQKENI. The CDR3 has 15 residues.

The chain links TRBV7-8 to TRBJ2-5; the D call from TCRdb, TRBD1, cannot be confirmed without DNA. This CDR3 comprises 15 residues. Looked up from germline, CDR1 is SGHVS and CDR2 is FQNEAQ. CDR3 sequence: CASLALQGPGETQYF.

The rearrangement uses TRBV6-5 and TRBJ1-2; TCRdb returns TRBD1, unconfirmable since there is no DNA. CDR3 length equals 15 residues. Germline V gives CDR1 MNHEY, CDR2 SVGAGI. CDR3 residues: CASTYSGGVNYGYTF.

The V call is TRBV27, the J call TRBJ1-1. The CDR3 length is 11 residues. Germline lookup yields CDR1 MNHEY and CDR2 SMNVEV (reference sequence). The CDR3 here is CARLGFIVAFF.

This CDR3 is CASSPRAGNYGYTF. The genes are TRBV7-2 and TRBJ1-2; checking the TCRdb D call of TRBD1 is not possible without DNA. Germline CDR1 SGHTA, CDR2 FQGNSA. The CDR3 is made up of 14 amino acids.

CDR3: CASSPSRSSYNEQFF. The genes are TRBV3-1 and TRBJ2-1; as DNA is missing, the TRBD2 call by TCRdb cannot be tested. CDR3 length equals 15 residues. Germline V CDR1 and CDR2: LGHDT, YNNKEL (reference sequence).

The V call is TRBV5-1, the J call TRBJ2-1. Per germline, CDR1 SGHRS and CDR2 YFSETQ. This CDR3 is built from 12 residues. The CDR3: CASSIPSDEQFF.

CDR3 in amino acids: CASSYRVQETQYF. This chain links TRBV6-6 with TRBJ2-5. The germline CDR1 and CDR2 sequences are MNHNY and SVGAGI (reference sequence). The CDR3 extends over 13 amino acids.

CDR3 loop: CASSFSEGWGTDTQYF. This chain links TRBV11-1 with TRBJ2-3; the D gene TCRdb calls, TRBD2, cannot be checked with no DNA. The CDR3 runs to 16 residues. CDR1 and CDR2 from the germline V gene are SGHAT and FQDESV (reference sequence).

The CDR3 is CASVYTQGGKNIQYF. J is TRBJ2-4 and V is TRBV28; TCRdb gives TRBD1 as the D gene, but with no DNA this cannot be confirmed. Germline CDR1 and CDR2: MDHEN and SYDVKM. This CDR3 has 15 residues.

The V and J genes are TRBV5-1 and TRBJ1-1; TCRdb lists TRBD1, though no DNA is available to test this call. The germline V gene has CDR1 SGHRS and CDR2 YFSETQ. The CDR3 runs 15 residues. The CDR3 sequence is CASSLAGQGGTEAFF.

The J gene is TRBJ1-1, the V gene TRBV4-2; TCRdb's D call, TRBD1, is unchecked because there is no DNA. The CDR3 has 13 residues. Germline V lookup: CDR1 LGHNA, CDR2 YNFKEQ. The CDR3 region is CASSQGQATEAFF.

The genes are TRBV6-1 and TRBJ2-2. Per the germline V gene, CDR1 is MNHNS and CDR2 is SASEGT. The CDR3 runs to 14 residues. CDR3 protein: CASRPQQRPGELFF.

The rearrangement joins TRBV19 to TRBJ1-1. Germline loops: CDR1 LNHDA, CDR2 SQIVND (reference sequence). The CDR3 has 13 amino acids. This chain's CDR3 is CASSKGRNTEAFF.

V gene TRBV18 combines with J gene TRBJ2-3. The CDR3 has 13 amino acids. Germline CDR1 reads KGHSH; CDR2 reads LQKENI. Here the CDR3 reads CASSPDRQDTQYF.

The CDR3 sequence is CASGTDPRRTGELFF. The chain has TRBV5-1 and TRBJ2-2; TCRdb's D call, TRBD2, is unchecked because there is no DNA. The CDR3 is 15 residues long. CDR1 is SGHRS, CDR2 YFSETQ, per germline. Drawing the rest from reference TRBV5-1 and TRBJ2-2, the complete variable domain is KAGVTQTPRYLIKTRGQQVTLSCSPISGHRSVSWYQQTPGQGLQFLFEYFSETQRNKGNFPGRFSGRQFSNSRSEMNVSTLELGDSALYLCASGTDPRRTGELFFGEGSRLTVL.

The CDR3 protein is CASSGLPQDTQYF. The chain uses TRBV2 and TRBJ2-3; TCRdb reports TRBD2, a call that lacks DNA to check it against. CDR3 length equals 13 residues. From germline, CDR1 is SNHLY and CDR2 FYNNEI.

The genes are TRBV25-1 and TRBJ2-1; the D gene TCRdb calls, TRBD1, cannot be checked with no DNA. Germline V gives CDR1 MGHDK, CDR2 SYGVNS. CDR3 length: 14 amino acids. CDR3 sequence: CASRDRGQYNEQFF.

The J gene is TRBJ2-7, the V gene TRBV20-1; with no DNA, the TCRdb D assignment of TRBD2 cannot be verified. The CDR3 contains 13 residues. Looked up from germline, CDR1 is DFQATT and CDR2 is SNEGSKA (reference sequence). CDR3 amino acids: CSARVVDHPWQYF.

The chain uses TRBV6-2 or TRBV6-3 and TRBJ2-3; the TRBD2 assignment by TCRdb is unverifiable without DNA. The CDR3 has 17 residues. Germline values: CDR1 MNHEY, CDR2 SVGEGT. This CDR3 reads CASSPGTSGTREDTQYF.

The chain uses TRBV7-9 and TRBJ2-1; without DNA, the TCRdb call of TRBD1 cannot be checked. The CDR3 spans 13 residues. CDR1 SEHNR and CDR2 FQNEAQ come from the germline V gene (reference sequence). The CDR3 reads CASSWVGGSEQFF. Combining the CDR3 with reference TRBV7-9 and TRBJ2-1 gives the whole variable domain DTGVSQNPRHKITKRGQNVTFRCDPISEHNRLYWYRQTLGQGPEFLTYFQNEAQLEKSRLLSDRFSAERPKGSFSTLEIQRTEQGDSAMYLCASSWVGGSEQFFGPGTRLTVL.

The rearrangement uses TRBV9 and TRBJ2-3; TCRdb's D call of TRBD1 is untestable without DNA. The V gene's germline CDR1 is SGDLS and CDR2 YYNGEE. The CDR3 sequence is 16 residues long. The CDR3 region is CASSYLRGGSTDTQYF.

The V gene is TRBV12-3 or TRBV12-4, the J gene TRBJ1-2; TCRdb lists TRBD1, though no DNA is available to test this call. The CDR3 runs to 16 residues. CDR3 sequence reads: CASSLRARGYLGGYTF.

The chain joins TRBV5-6 to TRBJ1-1; TCRdb outputs TRBD1, but without DNA this stays unchecked. The CDR3 is 13 residues long. The germline gives CDR1 SGHDT, CDR2 YYEEEE. The CDR3 is CASSPTGVAEAFF. Full variable domain (rest looked up from reference TRBV5-6 and TRBJ1-1): DAGVTQSPTHLIKTRGQQVTLRCSPKSGHDTVSWYQQALGQGPQFIFQYYEEEERQRGNFPDRFSGHQFPNYSSELNVNALLLGDSALYLCASSPTGVAEAFFGQGTRLTVV.